The entry below describes one TCR beta chain. There is no known antigen for this receptor. Per-nucleotide qualities are absent, and no much larger clonotype sits a single base away. In the prospective study, participants were about 18 to 95 years old, resided in 20 to 30 geographic areas of the United States, and were enrolled through a virtual design. In the prospective study, cohorts were assigned on the basis of participant-reported clinical history obtained from a screening survey and a study questionnaire. Recovered participants in ImmuneRACE Cohort 3 were defined by two consecutive negative NP/OP PCR tests, clearance by a healthcare professional, or resolution of symptoms. Mobile phlebotomists in the prospective study collected whole blood, serum and a nasopharyngeal or oropharyngeal swab from every participant. Prospective study participants could optionally give additional blood draws and questionnaires over an approximately 2-month period. Prospective study blood samples were shipped either frozen or at room temperature before DNA extraction.

TCRbeta CDR3 regions were amplified from genomic DNA using the immunoSEQ Assay, a bias-controlled multiplex PCR. The original methods were these. Within the assay, amplification of reference gene primers was used to estimate how many nucleated cells each sample contained. Sequence reads were collapsed and filtered to measure the absolute abundance of every unique TCRbeta CDR3 rearrangement. For each sample, productive Simpson clonality was calculated by taking the square root of Simpson's diversity index across productive rearrangements. The table was pulled from immuneACCESS by TCRdb, which kept in-frame rearrangements only. Such tables lose some clones; where checked, under half of the loss comes from unresolved V genes, and the rest has no known cause. V and J calls and clone size follow that table, whereas D and trimming were derived from the DNA. Across this sample there are about 350,000 clones, with about 90% seen only once. Approximately 0.99% of the sample is taken by the ten largest.

Trimming costs V 5 bases and J 2 bases, and their ends lie 15 bases apart. The CDR3 numbers 15 residues from cysteine through phenylalanine. Of the read, only the CDR3 DNA is kept; its 45 bases are in frame from base 1. CDR1 LNHDA and CDR2 SQIVND are derived from the germline V gene (reference sequence). The data belong to a study of blood T cell repertoires in COVID-19 (dated by TCRdb to 2018 to 2020). In terms of the full investigation: The collaborator samples originated in the United States, Italy and Spain and spanned the acute and convalescent phases of COVID-19. The material from the prospective study consisted of cDNA or gDNA derived from T cells, B-cell-depleted T cells, or PBMCs. Subjects who had been exposed to COVID-19, were actively infected with it, or had recovered from it provided the deeply sampled blood TCRbeta repertoires that made up the dataset. The repertoires were made available in a free public database intended to serve as a resource for research on the immune response to SARS-CoV-2. Samples came from the ongoing ImmuneRACE study (first 160 participants) plus 1,254 subjects from 6 global collaborators. The sample metadata nearly always contained a de-identified subject ID, COVID-19 status, age in years and sex. Where HLA class I and class II types were available, the types were taken from metadata supplied by the sample provider, not from assay-based typing. What the research found in general, with its limitations: The quantity of clinical and demographic metadata differed by source and by participant and was supplied without curation.

Sequencing was done on a sample of PBMCs or T cells enriched from blood (not recorded which). This receptor chain uses TRBV19 and TRBJ1-1; the D gene is perhaps TRBD1, from 6 matching bases. The receptor's source is a young woman who had recovered from COVID-19. This receptor carries the CDR3 CASSFTGTLNTEAFF. The DNA sequence reads TGTGCCAGTAGTTTCACCGGGACACTCAACACTGAAGCTTTCTTT.